A selection of T cell receptor beta chains follows, all from one sample in a study of T cells in Graves' hyperthyroidism and ophthalmopathy. TCRdb recomputed calls from the multiplex PCR reads with MiXCR, one row per CDR3 protein. The sample includes some 690,000 distinct CDR3 sequences, 17% of them seen just once. Sequences were obtained from blood. These receptors were obtained from a man aged 50 or older with Graves' hyperthyroidism. Both conserved end residues are part of each CDR3. The order of the fields is clone size, V gene, D gene, J gene, CDR3 DNA, CDR3 protein. A D gene is named only where the DNA matches it firmly. Only part of the rows carry a size: once, few, many, or a class if the clone is expanded.

>NA|TRBV5-1|TRBD2|TRBJ2-1
TGCGCCAGCAGCGACCGACTAGCGGGGTCCCACAATGAGCAGTTCTTC
CASSDRLAGSHNEQFF
>few|TRBV14|NA|TRBJ2-1
TGTGCCAGCAGCCAAGATAACCGGTTTGGGAACAATGAGCAGTTCTTC
CASSQDNRFGNNEQFF
>many|TRBV27|TRBD1|TRBJ1-5
TGTGCCAGCAGTTTAAGAGGACAGGGCATAGTTCAGCCCCAGCATTTT
CASSLRGQGIVQPQHF
>many|TRBV7-9|TRBD2|TRBJ2-1
TGTGCCAGCAGCTCCGAGCGGGAGGAATACAATGAGCAGTTCTTC
CASSSEREEYNEQFF
>many|TRBV28|NA|TRBJ2-7
TGTGCCAGCAGCCCTGAGATGCTAGCGAAATACTACGAGCAGTACTTC
CASSPEMLAKYYEQYF
>few|TRBV27|TRBD1|TRBJ2-7
TGTGCCAGCAGTTTATCCCGTCCAGGGACAGGGGCCTACGAGCAGTACTTC
CASSLSRPGTGAYEQYF
>many|TRBV20-1|NA|TRBJ2-5
TGCAGTGCTAGAGATCGCCGGGGACAAGAGACCCAGTACTTC
CSARDRRGQETQYF
>many|TRBV2|NA|TRBJ1-2
TGTGCCAGCACCTTGTATCAGCCCAACTATGGCTACACCTTC
CASTLYQPNYGYTF
>many|TRBV9|NA|TRBJ1-1
TGTGCCAGCAGCAGAGAGGATTTGAACACTGAAGCTTTCTTT
CASSREDLNTEAFF
>many|TRBV28|NA|TRBJ2-6
TGTGCCAGCAGTTCATTAGCAAGGGACTCTGGGGCCAACGTCCTGACTTTC
CASSSLARDSGANVLTF
>many|TRBV12-3/TRBV12-4|TRBD2|TRBJ2-7
TGTGCCAGCAGTACCACTAGCGGACTTGGCTCCTACGAGCAGTACTTC
CASSTTSGLGSYEQYF
>many|TRBV28|NA|TRBJ1-5
TGTGCCAGCCAGGGGCGCAACAATCAGCCCCAGCATTTT
CASQGRNNQPQHF
>NA|TRBV12-3/TRBV12-4|TRBD2|TRBJ2-1
TGTGCCAGCAGAAGAACCGGGACTAGCGCTTACAATGAGCAGTTCTTC
CASRRTGTSAYNEQFF
>few|TRBV24-1|TRBD2|TRBJ2-1
TGTGCCACCAGTGAGAGCGGGAGTTTCTATGAGCAGTTCTTC
CATSESGSFYEQFF
>many|TRBV7-9|NA|TRBJ2-1
TGTGCCAGCAGCCCCGAGCGCACTCGTTCTAGGGATGAGCAGTTCTTC
CASSPERTRSRDEQFF
>many|TRBV6-1|NA|TRBJ1-1
TGTGCCAGCAGTGACAGCTTGAACACTGAAGCTTTCTTT
CASSDSLNTEAFF
>many|TRBV7-8|TRBD1|TRBJ1-1
TGTGCCAGCAGCCCGGGACAGGGCATTGAAGCTTTCTTT
CASSPGQGIEAFF
>many|TRBV27|NA|TRBJ1-2
TGTGCCAGCAGTTTAATGGGCCCTGGCTATGGCTACACCTTC
CASSLMGPGYGYTF
>many|TRBV28|NA|TRBJ1-4
TGTGCCAGCAGTCCCGGGAAGATGAATGAAAAACTGTTTTTT
CASSPGKMNEKLFF
>many|TRBV7-9|NA|TRBJ2-5
TGTGCCAGCAGCCTTTGGCGGGATCCTTCCTGGACCCAGTACTTC
CASSLWRDPSWTQYF
>many|TRBV10-2|NA|TRBJ2-2
TGCGCCAGCAGTAGGGATAACACCGGGGAGCTGTTTTTT
CASSRDNTGELFF
>many|TRBV28|TRBD1|TRBJ2-7
TGTGCCAGCAGTTCACAGGGGGCCTCAGCCTACGAGCAGTACTTC
CASSSQGASAYEQYF
>many|TRBV13|TRBD2|TRBJ2-5
TGTGCCAGCAGCTTAGTACTAGCGGGAGAGACCCAGTACTTC
CASSLVLAGETQYF
>many|TRBV3-1|TRBD1|TRBJ2-3
TGTGCCAGCAGCCAACAGGGGGCGCCGACAGATACGCAGTATTTT
CASSQQGAPTDTQYF
>few|TRBV27|NA|TRBJ2-7
TGTGCCAGCAGATCGGCTAGCTGGGACGAGCAGTACTTC
CASRSASWDEQYF
>many|TRBV2|NA|TRBJ2-7
TGTGCCACCAAGTCGGCCAATGCCTACGAGCAGTACTTC
CATKSANAYEQYF
>many|TRBV7-2|NA|TRBJ2-3
TGTGCCAGCAGCTCAATGGGACTTGCAGATACGCAGTATTTT
CASSSMGLADTQYF
>many|TRBV11-2|NA|TRBJ2-1
TGTGCCAGCAGCTTAGCGGGAGACTTTGTGGGTGCGGAGCAGTTCTTC
CASSLAGDFVGAEQFF
>few|TRBV29-1|TRBD1|TRBJ2-5
TGCAGCGTTGAACAGGGGGCCCAAGAGACCCAGTACTTC
CSVEQGAQETQYF
>many|TRBV7-2|TRBD1|TRBJ1-2
TGTGCCAGCAGCTTAGAGTCAGCGGGACAGGGGATGGGCTACACCTTC
CASSLESAGQGMGYTF
>NA|TRBV20-1|TRBD1|TRBJ2-3
TGCAGTGCAACCGGGACAGGGGTCTCAGATACGCAGTATTTT
CSATGTGVSDTQYF
>few|TRBV28|NA|TRBJ2-4
TGTGCCACTGACAACGGGTTAAACATTCAGTACTTC
CATDNGLNIQYF
>NA|TRBV29-1|NA|TRBJ1-3
TGCAGCGTTGATAAGGGGATCACTGGAAACACCATATATTTT
CSVDKGITGNTIYF
>many|TRBV12-3/TRBV12-4|TRBD1|TRBJ1-1
TGTGCCAGCACCGAGAACAGGGGACAAGCTGAAGCTTTCTTT
CASTENRGQAEAFF
>NA|TRBV7-3|NA|TRBJ1-1
TGTGCCACGAAAAGACAGTCTGACACTGAAGCTTTCTTT
CATKRQSDTEAFF
>many|TRBV7-8|TRBD2|TRBJ2-7
TGTGCCAGCAGCTCCCGACTAGCGGGATACTACGAGCAGTACTTC
CASSSRLAGYYEQYF
>NA|TRBV20-1|NA|TRBJ2-1
TGCAGCATTACCACCGACGGTCTCTCCTACAATGAGCAGTTCTTC
CSITTDGLSYNEQFF
>NA|TRBV5-1|TRBD2|TRBJ2-1
TGCGCCAGCAGCTTGGACGGGACTAGCGGCCCCCCCCGCTACAATGAGCAGTTCTTC
CASSLDGTSGPPRYNEQFF
>NA|TRBV4-2|NA|TRBJ2-3
TGTGCCAGCAGCCAAGACGGGTTTACAGATACGCAGTATTTT
CASSQDGFTDTQYF
>many|TRBV2|NA|TRBJ1-6
TGTGCCAGCAGTGAATTTGTGGATTCACCCCTCCACTTT
CASSEFVDSPLHF
>few|TRBV7-9|NA|TRBJ1-1
TGTGCCAGCAGCTTATATGGGGGTAGGGCAGCTTTCTTT
CASSLYGGRAAFF
>NA|TRBV24-1|NA|TRBJ1-5
TGTGCCACCCAGGGGATAAATCAGCCCCAGCATTTT
CATQGINQPQHF